Following are 28 T cell receptor beta chains from one sample sequenced in a study of blood T cell repertoires in COVID-19. TCRdb's copy holds only in-frame clones and misses some; the assay was immunoSEQ multiplex PCR. The table lists 130,000 to 150,000 clones, around 77% of them singletons. The sequenced material came from peripheral blood. The receptors derive from a man in his forties or fifties with active or convalescent COVID-19.

J is TRBJ2-2 and V is TRBV19; 9 positions agree with TRBD1. The CDR3 sequence is 14 residues long. V lost 5 bases to trimming and J lost 6 bases; unmatched junction nucleotides: 4. Germline V gene sequence: CDR1 LNHDA, CDR2 SQIVND (reference sequence). CDR3 sequence (DNA): TGTGCCAGTAGTCCACAGGGGGCTGCCGGGGAGCTGTTTTTT. It translates to CASSPQGAAGELFF.

The chain combines TRBV7-3 with TRBJ2-3; 7 nucleotides agree with TRBD1. The V segment lost 2 bases and the J segment 4 bases; nucleotides outside the gene matches: 6. Germline assignment: CDR1 SGHTA and CDR2 FQGTGA. The CDR3 runs 15 residues. CDR3 DNA: TGTGCCAGCAGCTTACAAGGGGGCTTTGCAGATACGCAGTATTTT. This codes for CASSLQGGFADTQYF. Full variable domain (outside the CDR3, taken from reference TRBV7-3 and TRBJ2-3): GAGVSQTPSNKVTEKGKYVELRCDPISGHTALYWYRQSLGQGPEFLIYFQGTGAADDSGLPNDRFFAVRPEGSVSTLKIQRTERGDSAVYLCASSLQGGFADTQYFGPGTRLTVL.

This sequence joins TRBV18 and TRBJ2-2; D possibly corresponds to TRBD1 (5 bases). Germline V gene sequence: CDR1 KGHSH, CDR2 LQKENI. The CDR3 runs 16 residues. V gave up 4 bases and J gave up 2 bases, with 14 bases separating them. The CDR3 DNA is TGTGCCAGCTCACGTACGGACACTCGAAACACCGGGGAGCTGTTTTTT. Protein: CASSRTDTRNTGELFF. The full variable domain, its missing parts supplied by reference TRBV18 and TRBJ2-2, is NAGVMQNPRHLVRRRGQEARLRCSPMKGHSHVYWYRQLPEEGLKFMVYLQKENIIDESGMPKERFSAEFPKEGPSILRIQQVVRGDSAAYFCASSRTDTRNTGELFFGEGSRLTVL.

This clone has a single count. The chain has TRBV29-1 and TRBJ1-2, with TRBD1 matching 8 bases. V lost 2 bases and J lost 4; bases outside the gene matches: 12. Germline CDR1 is SQVTM and CDR2 is ANQGSEA. The CDR3 runs to 16 residues. This CDR3 is CSVEPSIDRGGYGYTF. The CDR3 DNA follows: TGCAGCGTTGAACCATCAATTGACAGGGGAGGCTATGGCTACACCTTC.

This chain joins TRBV7-9 and TRBJ2-1, with D perhaps matching TRBD2 (5 bases). This CDR3 region has 14 residues. Germline V gives CDR1 SEHNR, CDR2 FQNEAQ (reference sequence). The V end lost 4 bases, the J end lost 5 bases, and 12 bases lay between the germline ends. The CDR3 reads CASSSPSGDNEQFF. The CDR3 region has the DNA TGTGCCAGCAGCTCCCCAAGCGGAGACAATGAGCAGTTCTTC.

The V gene is TRBV6-5, the J gene TRBJ2-2, with TRBD1 identical over 11 bases. Unmatched junction bases numbered 1, after V lost 6 bases and J lost 4 bases. There are 14 residues in the CDR3. Germline-derived CDR1 and CDR2 are MNHEY and SVGAGI. Written as DNA, the CDR3 is TGTGCCAGCAGGGACAGGGGGCGCACCGGGGAGCTGTTTTTT. Translation gives CASRDRGRTGELFF.

The chain couples TRBV19 to TRBJ2-7, with unresolved D. There are 13 residues in the CDR3. V dropped 5 bases and J dropped 0 bases, with 8 bases sitting between them. Germline V gene data show CDR1 as LNHDA and CDR2 as SQIVND (reference sequence). Here the CDR3 reads CASSRRSSYEQYF. The DNA of the CDR3 is TGTGCCAGTAGTCGTCGCAGCTCCTACGAGCAGTACTTC.

The chain combines TRBV9 with TRBJ2-3, with a weak D call TRBD2 (5 bases). Per the germline V gene, CDR1 is SGDLS and CDR2 is YYNGEE. V was shortened by 3 bases and J by 6 bases, with 11 bases between the two germline ends. The CDR3 totals 13 residues. CDR3 nucleotides: TGTGCCAGCAGCGAATCCCCGGGGGATACGCAGTATTTT. It translates to CASSESPGDTQYF.

About this clone: Other DNA sequences in the sample encode the same CDR3. The chain links TRBV5-1 to TRBJ2-3; 8 bases are shared with TRBD2. Germline CDR1 is SGHRS and CDR2 is YFSETQ. V lost 0 bases to trimming and J lost 6 bases; unmatched junction nucleotides: 3. The CDR3 sequence is 14 residues long. The CDR3 region has the DNA TGCGCCAGCAGCTTGGCCGGCGGGGGGGATACGCAGTATTTT. Encoded protein: CASSLAGGGDTQYF.

The chain recombines TRBV9 with TRBJ2-7, with 11 positions matching TRBD2. The CDR3 is made up of 14 amino acids. CDR1 is SGDLS and CDR2 is YYNGEE in the germline V gene. With 4 bases clipped from V and 3 bases from J, the junction kept 3 bases outside the gene matches. This chain's CDR3 is CASSPTSGNYEQYF. DNA for the CDR3: TGTGCCAGCAGCCCGACTAGCGGGAACTACGAGCAGTACTTC.

The J gene is TRBJ1-1, the V gene TRBV5-6; 9 positions agree with TRBD1. Germline V lookup: CDR1 SGHDT, CDR2 YYEEEE. The CDR3 consists of 15 residues. Trimming at V came to 4 bases and at J to 2 bases, leaving 6 bases not matched to a gene. The chain's CDR3 is CASSRGTGPNTEAFF. The CDR3 DNA sequence: TGTGCCAGCAGCCGCGGGACAGGGCCTAACACTGAAGCTTTCTTT.

The chain employs TRBV7-9 and TRBJ2-1; 8 nucleotides line up with TRBD2. Germline values: CDR1 SEHNR, CDR2 FQNEAQ (reference sequence). V was clipped by 5 bases and J by 6 bases; unmatched bases: 3. This CDR3 is 13 amino acids long. CDR3 nucleotides: TGTGCCAGCAGCGACGGGAGGGCCAATGAGCAGTTCTTC. This encodes CASSDGRANEQFF.

The gene calls are TRBV4-2 and TRBJ2-1; 10 nucleotides match TRBD2. V shed 4 bases and J 4 bases; nucleotides not matched to a gene: 4. CDR1 is LGHNA and CDR2 is YNFKEQ in the germline V gene. The CDR3 has 15 residues. CDR3 DNA: TGTGCCAGCAGCCGAGAACTAGCGGGGTACAATGAGCAGTTCTTC. Protein: CASSRELAGYNEQFF.

The chain carries TRBV6-5 and TRBJ1-2; 7 positions match TRBD1. The CDR3 runs 13 residues. CDR1 MNHEY and CDR2 SVGAGI come from the germline V gene. V gave up 6 bases and J gave up 5 bases; unmatched junction bases: 6. CDR3 in amino acids: CASRGQYQYGYTF. The CDR3 DNA reads as TGTGCCAGCAGGGGACAGTACCAGTATGGCTACACCTTC.

This clone was found a few times. The chain couples TRBV3-1 (or the pseudogene TRBV3-2) to TRBJ2-7; the match to TRBD1 covers 8 bases. V shed 1 base, J shed 2 bases, and the junction held 4 bases outside the gene matches. CDR3 length: 15 amino acids. Germline CDR1 is LGHDT and CDR2 is YNNKEL (reference sequence). CDR3 sequence (DNA): TGTGCCAGCAGCCAAGTCGACAGGGGTCCCTACGAGCAGTACTTC. Its translation: CASSQVDRGPYEQYF.

The rearrangement uses TRBV19 and TRBJ2-5; 11 bases are a match to TRBD2. Germline CDR1 is LNHDA and CDR2 is SQIVND (reference sequence). This CDR3 is 15 amino acids long. With V trimmed by 0 bases and J by 5 bases, 2 bases remained unmatched. The CDR3 spells CASSIEVAGGETQYF. The CDR3 DNA reads as TGTGCCAGTAGTATAGAGGTAGCGGGAGGGGAGACCCAGTACTTC.

This clone was seen a handful of times. V is TRBV21-1 and J is TRBJ2-7; TRBD2 is the table's D call, not checked against the DNA. TRBV21-1 is a pseudogene segment. This CDR3 is 18 amino acids long. CDR3 sequence (DNA): TGTGCCAGCAGCAAAGCGCTCCCCGGGACTAGCGGGAGGGACGAGCAGTACTTC. Translation gives CASSKALPGTSGRDEQYF.

This clone was detected ten times or more. The chain has TRBV29-1 and TRBJ1-1, with D uncertain. V was cut by 0 bases and J by 4 bases, with 12 bases left in between. Germline V gives CDR1 SQVTM, CDR2 ANQGSEA. The CDR3 runs to 14 residues. The CDR3 nucleotides are TGCAGCGTTGAAGATCCGGATCGAGGCACTGAAGCTTTCTTT. As protein: CSVEDPDRGTEAFF.

The CDR3 nucleotides are TGTGCCAGCAGAAAGGAAGAAGGTGGGGGCTTGCGGGGCTACACCTTC. It yields the protein CASRKEEGGGLRGYTF. The chain carries TRBV3-1 (or the pseudogene TRBV3-2) and TRBJ1-2; TRBD1 might be the D (6 bases). Trimming removed 6 bases at V and 8 bases at J, with 25 bases between. This CDR3 region has 16 residues. Per germline, CDR1 LGHDT and CDR2 YNNKEL (reference sequence).

The rearrangement joins TRBV19 to TRBJ1-2; 7 positions agree with TRBD1. Germline CDR1 LNHDA, CDR2 SQIVND (reference sequence). V lost 8 bases, J lost 8 bases, and 14 bases stayed unmatched. The CDR3 spans 14 residues. In nucleotides, the CDR3 is TGTGCCAGTGCCTATTACGGAGGGGGCGGAGGCTACACCTTC. Translating it yields CASAYYGGGGGYTF.

A few counts support this clone. The chain carries TRBV7-9 and TRBJ1-4, with TRBD1 matching over 7 bases. The trim removed 1 base at V and 7 bases at J, leaving 9 bases unmatched. The CDR3 contains 16 residues. The germline V gene encodes CDR1 SEHNR and CDR2 FQNEAQ (reference sequence). The CDR3 DNA follows: TGTGCCAGCAGCTTAGGGCAGGGGGTGCTTCGTGAAAAACTGTTTTTT. Translation: CASSLGQGVLREKLFF.

The chain uses TRBV18 and TRBJ1-4; the D gene is possibly TRBD1 (6 bases). The germline V gene has CDR1 KGHSH and CDR2 LQKENI. The V end was cut by 2 bases, the J end by 8 bases, with 18 bases between. This CDR3 spans 16 amino acids. CDR3 DNA: TGTGCCAGCTCACCAATCGGCCAGGGCCAGGGGGAAAAACTGTTTTTT. Translated: CASSPIGQGQGEKLFF.

The chain carries TRBV2 and TRBJ2-1, with 12 bases identical to TRBD2. CDR1 is SNHLY and CDR2 is FYNNEI in the germline V gene. CDR3 length: 16 amino acids. V lost 6 bases to trimming and J lost 5 bases; unmatched junction nucleotides: 8. This CDR3 reads CASRRTSGEGDNEQFF. The CDR3 region has the DNA TGTGCCAGCAGACGGACTAGCGGGGAGGGGGACAATGAGCAGTTCTTC. The entire variable domain, with the rest obtained from reference TRBV2 and TRBJ2-1, is as follows: EPEVTQTPSHQVTQMGQEVILRCVPISNHLYFYWYRQILGQKVEFLVSFYNNEISEKSEIFDDQFSVERPDGSNFTLKIRSTKLEDSAMYFCASRRTSGEGDNEQFFGPGTRLTVL.

This clone was detected only a few times. The chain recombines TRBV5-4 with TRBJ1-1; TRBD1 matches 7 bases. CDR1 and CDR2 (germline): SGHNT, YYREEE (reference sequence). The ends lost 0 bases at V and 0 bases at J; junction bases unmatched: 2. The CDR3 spans 15 residues. CDR3 nucleotides: TGTGCCAGCAGCTTGGGCACAGGGGTGAACACTGAAGCTTTCTTT. Protein product: CASSLGTGVNTEAFF.

The gene calls are TRBV5-1 and TRBJ2-3; no reliable D call. Germline CDR1 SGHRS, CDR2 YFSETQ. The germline V and J ends were trimmed by 0 bases and 6 bases, with 14 bases remaining between them. The CDR3 covers 15 residues. The CDR3 nucleotides are TGCGCCAGCAGCTTGGCTAGGAACCATCTGGATACGCAGTATTTT. Residues: CASSLARNHLDTQYF.

This rearrangement joins TRBV16 to TRBJ1-1; D ambiguous. The CDR3 is made up of 14 amino acids. V lost 3 bases and J lost 2, with 10 bases in between. CDR1 and CDR2 (germline): KGHSY, FQNENV. CDR3 nucleotide sequence: TGTGCCAGCAGCCACGGACTCTTAAACACTGAAGCTTTCTTT. Translation gives CASSHGLLNTEAFF. The entire variable domain, with the rest obtained from reference TRBV16 and TRBJ1-1, is as follows: GEEVAQTPKHLVRGEGQKAKLYCAPIKGHSYVFWYQQVLKNEFKFLISFQNENVFDETGMPKERFSAKCLPNSPCSLEIQATKLEDSAVYFCASSHGLLNTEAFFGQGTRLTVV.

The chain combines TRBV28 with TRBJ2-1, with D possibly matching TRBD2 (6 bases). The ends were cut back, 5 bases at V and 10 bases at J, with 15 bases in the middle. Germline V gene sequence: CDR1 MDHEN, CDR2 SYDVKM. The CDR3 loop spans 13 amino acids. The CDR3 DNA reads TGTGCCAGCAGTCCCGCTGGGGGGTACGAGCAGTTCTTC. Encoded protein: CASSPAGGYEQFF.

J is TRBJ1-5 and V is TRBV27; 8 nucleotides align to TRBD1. The V gene end was trimmed by 8 bases and the J gene end by 3 bases; junction bases not matched to a gene: 12. Germline assignment: CDR1 MNHEY and CDR2 SMNVEV (reference sequence). The CDR3 runs 16 residues. Written as DNA, the CDR3 is TGTGCCAGCGGGACCCGGGACAGGACCCACAATCAGCCCCAGCATTTT. This gives the protein CASGTRDRTHNQPQHF.